Each of the 30 T cell receptor beta chains below was sequenced from the same sample in a study of cytomegalovirus exposure and HLA in healthy donors. Both 60 Vbeta primers and 13 Jbeta primers went into the PCR. Using immunoSEQ multiplex PCR, the repertoire was profiled, and TCRdb retains in-frame clones only, with some absent. The table lists some 150,000 clones, approximately 80% of them singletons. Material: PBMCs. These receptors originate from a man aged 30 to 45 in good health and CMV-seronegative.

The chain combines TRBV7-2 with TRBJ2-7; 9 bases agree with TRBD2. The CDR3 loop spans 17 amino acids. V lost 0 bases, J lost 0 bases, and 6 bases stayed unmatched. Germline lookup yields CDR1 SGHTA and CDR2 FQGNSA. Here the CDR3 reads CASSLAASGANSYEQYF. CDR3 in DNA: TGTGCCAGCAGCTTAGCTGCTAGCGGGGCCAACTCCTACGAGCAGTACTTC.

As DNA, the CDR3 is TGTGCCAGCAGCGAGGGACTAGCGGGGGTCCCCGGGGAGCTGTTTTTT. Amino acids: CASSEGLAGVPGELFF. The chain uses TRBV5-4 and TRBJ2-2, with 14 bases aligning to TRBD2. V lost 4 bases, J lost 6 bases, and 5 bases stayed unmatched. Germline V gives CDR1 SGHNT, CDR2 YYREEE (reference sequence). The CDR3 has 16 amino acids.

This clone was recorded only once. One junction end does not reproduce the germline sequence, and a read error may be involved. The chain recombines TRBV19 with TRBJ2-7; possibly TRBD1 for D (5 bases). The CDR3 is 13 amino acids. In germline, CDR1 is LNHDA, CDR2 SQIVND (reference sequence). The CDR3 reads CASSRGPLKEQYF. The DNA for the CDR3 is TGTGCCAGCAGTAGGGGCCCCCTCAAAGAGCAGTACTTC. The full variable domain, completed using reference TRBV19 and TRBJ2-7, is DGGITQSPKYLFRKEGQNVTLSCEQNLNHDAMYWYRQDPGQGLRLIYYSQIVNDFQKGDIAEGYSVSREKKESFPLTVTSAQKNPTAFYLCASSRGPLKEQYFGPGTRLTVT.

The genes are TRBV21-1 and TRBJ2-7; the DNA was not used to check the table's D call, TRBD1. TRBV21-1 is a pseudogene locus. CDR3 length: 15 amino acids. In DNA form, the CDR3 reads TGTGCCAGCAGCAAACCCAGGGGGATGAGCTACGAGCAGTACTTC. Translated: CASSKPRGMSYEQYF.

The chain has TRBV7-2 and TRBJ2-7; tentatively, D is TRBD1 (6 bases). This CDR3 is 14 amino acids long. CDR1 is SGHTA and CDR2 is FQGNSA in the germline V gene. With 3 bases removed from V and 0 bases from J, the gap between germline ends came to 9 bases. The CDR3 reads CASSFRGSSYEQYF. CDR3 bases: TGTGCCAGCAGCTTCAGGGGTAGCTCCTACGAGCAGTACTTC.

The chain uses TRBV7-8 and TRBJ2-5; perhaps TRBD1 as D (6 bases). Looked up from germline, CDR1 is SGHVS and CDR2 is FQNEAQ. V lost 4 bases to trimming and J lost 3 bases, with 9 bases between them. The CDR3 sequence is 13 residues long. CDR3 in amino acids: CASSSGQEETQYF. CDR3 nucleotide sequence: TGTGCCAGCAGCTCGGGACAAGAAGAGACCCAGTACTTC.

The chain has TRBV6-1 and TRBJ2-3, with 10 nucleotides matching TRBD2. With 6 bases clipped from V and 0 bases from J, the junction kept 3 bases outside the gene matches. The CDR3 consists of 15 residues. In germline, CDR1 is MNHNS, CDR2 SASEGT. Here the CDR3 reads CASRELAGSTDTQYF. As DNA, the CDR3 is TGTGCCAGCAGAGAACTAGCGGGAAGCACAGATACGCAGTATTTT.

V gene TRBV10-1 combines with J gene TRBJ2-1, with 8 bases matching TRBD1. Per the germline V gene, CDR1 is WNHNN and CDR2 is SYGVQD (reference sequence). The CDR3 consists of 17 residues. With 0 bases clipped from V and 2 bases from J, the junction kept 6 bases outside the gene matches. The CDR3: CASSESRRGQAYNEQFF. CDR3 nucleotides: TGCGCCAGCAGTGAGTCGAGACGGGGACAGGCCTACAATGAGCAGTTCTTC.

The rearrangement joins TRBV19 to TRBJ2-3, with 11 bases identical to TRBD2. Germline V lookup: CDR1 LNHDA, CDR2 SQIVND (reference sequence). This CDR3 comprises 14 residues. Unmatched junction bases numbered 7, after V lost 9 bases and J lost 5 bases. CDR3 sequence reads: CASDSGGAVDTQYF. CDR3 nucleotide sequence: TGTGCCAGCGATAGCGGGGGGGCCGTAGATACGCAGTATTTT.

The chain carries TRBV18 and TRBJ1-5, with TRBD1 matching over 9 bases. Trimming took 3 bases from V and 3 from J; bases not matched to a gene: 6. The germline V gene encodes CDR1 KGHSH and CDR2 LQKENI. The CDR3 has 16 residues. Here the CDR3 reads CASSPAGTGNNQPQHF. The CDR3 DNA follows: TGTGCCAGCTCACCCGCCGGGACAGGGAACAATCAGCCCCAGCATTTT.

A few counts support this clone. The rearrangement joins TRBV5-1 to TRBJ2-3; TRBD2 aligns across 8 bases. CDR1 is SGHRS and CDR2 is YFSETQ in the germline V gene. There are 16 residues in the CDR3. V trimming: 2 bases; J trimming: 2 bases; junction bases outside the gene matches: 7. CDR3 DNA sequence: TGCGCCAGCAGCTTTAGCGGGACTCGAATCACAGATACGCAGTATTTT. Translation: CASSFSGTRITDTQYF.

This sequence joins TRBV5-4 and TRBJ2-2; D gene uncertain. Germline-derived CDR1 and CDR2 are SGHNT and YYREEE (reference sequence). The CDR3 contains 13 residues. Trimming cost V 2 bases and J 6 bases, with 8 bases left between them. CDR3 DNA: TGTGCCAGCAGCTTTAACAGCCCCGGGGAGCTGTTTTTT. Translation: CASSFNSPGELFF. Based on the CDR3 plus reference TRBV5-4 and TRBJ2-2, the full variable domain is ETGVTQSPTHLIKTRGQQVTLRCSSQSGHNTVSWYQQALGQGPQFIFQYYREEENGRGNFPPRFSGLQFPNYSSELNVNALELDDSALYLCASSFNSPGELFFGEGSRLTVL.

The genes are TRBV5-1 and TRBJ2-1; D unresolved. Trimming stripped 5 bases from V and 1 base from J, with 13 bases between. The length of the CDR3 is 15 residues. Germline V CDR1 and CDR2: SGHRS, YFSETQ. CDR3 DNA sequence: TGCGCCAGCAGACCCGCAGGTACATCCTACAATGAGCAGTTCTTC. Translated, it gives CASRPAGTSYNEQFF.

This chain uses TRBV5-5 with TRBJ2-3, with D possibly matching TRBD2 (6 bases). V was shortened by 4 bases and J by 2 bases, with 20 bases between the two germline ends. The CDR3 extends over 17 amino acids. CDR1 is SGHKS and CDR2 is YYEKEE in the germline V gene (reference sequence). The CDR3, as DNA: TGTGCCAGCAGCAACCGACTAGTCGGAGCCCCCACAGATACGCAGTATTTT. It encodes CASSNRLVGAPTDTQYF.

This chain connects TRBV27 to TRBJ2-1, with 7 bases fitting TRBD2. V lost 5 bases and J lost 6; bases outside the gene matches: 4. CDR1 is MNHEY and CDR2 is SMNVEV in the germline V gene (reference sequence). The CDR3 loop spans 13 amino acids. The CDR3 here is CASSPGLVNEQFF. CDR3 in DNA: TGTGCCAGCAGTCCAGGACTAGTCAATGAGCAGTTCTTC.

This chain uses TRBV19 with TRBJ2-2; unclear D gene. In germline, CDR1 is LNHDA, CDR2 SQIVND (reference sequence). V shed 1 base and J shed 7 bases, with 13 bases lying between them. The CDR3 loop spans 15 amino acids. CDR3 residues: CASSIGPTRYGELFF. The CDR3 DNA reads TGTGCCAGTAGTATAGGTCCCACCCGGTACGGGGAGCTGTTTTTT.

Here the CDR3 reads CSVGGTGWANYGYTF. The CDR3 DNA reads as TGCAGCGTTGGGGGGACAGGTTGGGCTAACTATGGCTACACCTTC. The chain employs TRBV29-1 and TRBJ1-2; 8 positions agree with TRBD1. The CDR3 sequence is 15 residues long. Germline values: CDR1 SQVTM, CDR2 ANQGSEA. V trimming: 4 bases; J trimming: 0 bases; junction bases outside the gene matches: 7. The whole variable domain, filled in from reference TRBV29-1 and TRBJ1-2, reads SAVISQKPSRDICQRGTSLTIQCQVDSQVTMMFWYRQQPGQSLTLIATANQGSEATYESGFVIDKFPISRPNLTFSTLTVSNMSPEDSSIYLCSVGGTGWANYGYTFGSGTRLTVV.

The chain joins TRBV10-3 to TRBJ1-2; 8 nucleotides align to TRBD1. This CDR3 is built from 13 residues. The J segment lost 6 bases and the V segment lost 5 bases, leaving 5 bases of the junction unmatched. Germline CDR1 is ENHRY and CDR2 is SYGVKD. In DNA form, the CDR3 reads TGTGCCATCAGTCTTCAGGGGGCGGATGGCTACACCTTC. Encoded protein: CAISLQGADGYTF.

This clone has just a few counts. The chain uses TRBV4-3 and TRBJ2-2, with TRBD1 as a possible D gene (5 bases). The V and J ends lost 1 base and 5 bases respectively, with 14 bases between them. CDR3 length equals 16 residues. Germline CDR1 reads LGHNA; CDR2 reads YSLEER. The CDR3 sequence is CASSQVTGLGTGELFF. Here the CDR3 DNA reads TGCGCCAGCAGCCAAGTAACAGGTTTGGGAACCGGGGAGCTGTTTTTT.

The CDR3 DNA sequence: TGTGCCAGCAGCTTGACGACAGGGCAACAAGAGACCCAGTACTTC. It translates to CASSLTTGQQETQYF. V and J are TRBV7-3 and TRBJ2-5; 7 bases match TRBD1. Trimming removed 3 bases from V and 2 bases from J; junction bases left unmatched: 6. This CDR3 region has 15 residues. The germline V gene has CDR1 SGHTA and CDR2 FQGTGA.

The rearrangement links TRBV9 to TRBJ2-6; D ambiguous. This CDR3 comprises 16 residues. Trimming left V 0 bases short and J 4 bases short, with 11 bases between. The germline V gene has CDR1 SGDLS and CDR2 YYNGEE. CDR3 in amino acids: CASSVVPTLGANVLTF. The CDR3 region has the DNA TGTGCCAGCAGCGTAGTACCTACTTTAGGGGCCAACGTCCTGACTTTC.

This chain connects TRBV11-1 to TRBJ2-7; D uncertain. Germline CDR1 is SGHAT and CDR2 is FQDESV (reference sequence). The CDR3 spans 14 residues. V lost 5 bases, J lost 0 bases, and 11 bases lay in between. The DNA of the CDR3 is TGTGCCAGCAGCCCCGCGGAAGCCTCCTACGAGCAGTACTTC. Its protein is CASSPAEASYEQYF.

The chain carries TRBV29-1 and TRBJ1-2; weak D call: TRBD1 (5 bases). Germline V gene sequence: CDR1 SQVTM, CDR2 ANQGSEA. V was pared by 0 bases and J by 4 bases, with 9 bases between. The CDR3 covers 13 residues. The CDR3 here is CSVEEGGIYGYTF. The CDR3 DNA sequence: TGCAGCGTTGAAGAGGGGGGGATCTATGGCTACACCTTC.

The chain is built from TRBV19 and TRBJ2-5, with a tentative D call TRBD2 (6 bases). Trimming removed 7 bases from V and 4 bases from J, with 19 bases in between. This CDR3 has 15 residues. The germline gives CDR1 LNHDA, CDR2 SQIVND (reference sequence). The CDR3 loop reads CASNGGDPWGETQYF. The CDR3 nucleotides read TGTGCCAGTAACGGCGGGGACCCCTGGGGAGAGACCCAGTACTTC.

The chain employs TRBV14 and TRBJ2-2, with 8 nucleotides matching TRBD2. The CDR3 runs to 16 residues. Losses at the gene ends were 4 bases for V and 4 bases for J; bases not matched to a gene: 8. The germline gives CDR1 SGHDN, CDR2 FVKESK. CDR3 DNA: TGTGCCAGCAGCCCCCTTAGCGGGACGGGCACCGGGGAGCTGTTTTTT. Protein sequence: CASSPLSGTGTGELFF.

This sequence joins TRBV6-6 and TRBJ1-5, with 8 bases aligning to TRBD1. Per germline, CDR1 MNHNY and CDR2 SVGAGI (reference sequence). The CDR3 contains 14 residues. Trimming cost V 2 bases and J 7 bases; bases outside gene matches: 4. The CDR3 sequence: CASSYVTGDQPQHF. The CDR3, as DNA: TGTGCCAGCAGTTACGTGACAGGGGACCAGCCCCAGCATTTT.

The V and J genes are TRBV7-2 and TRBJ1-6; D is possibly TRBD1 (5 bases). The CDR3 extends over 16 amino acids. Germline CDR1 and CDR2: SGHTA and FQGNSA. V was cut by 2 bases and J by 6 bases, with 14 bases left in between. The chain's CDR3 is CASSLIGGTLNSPLHF. The CDR3 region has the DNA TGTGCCAGCAGCTTAATTGGGGGGACGCTTAATTCACCCCTCCACTTT.

This clone was seen only a few times. The V and J genes are TRBV6-1 and TRBJ2-6; no clear D gene. Germline CDR1 and CDR2: MNHNS and SASEGT. Deletions cut 2 bases from V and 4 bases from J, with 15 bases between. There are 17 residues in the CDR3. Written as DNA, the CDR3 is TGTGCCAGCAGTGAACCGCTACCAGGAAGAGGGGCCAACGTCCTGACTTTC. Its translation is CASSEPLPGRGANVLTF.

V and J are TRBV5-4 and TRBJ1-1; TRBD1 might be the D (5 bases). Germline V lookup: CDR1 SGHNT, CDR2 YYREEE (reference sequence). The germline V and J ends were trimmed by 9 bases and 4 bases, with 19 bases remaining between them. The CDR3 loop spans 14 amino acids. The chain's CDR3 is CAIYPWGDATEAFF. CDR3 bases: TGTGCCATCTACCCTTGGGGGGATGCCACTGAAGCTTTCTTT.

The gene calls are TRBV25-1 and TRBJ2-1; D is possibly TRBD2 (6 bases). CDR1 is MGHDK, CDR2 SYGVNS, per germline. The germline V and J ends were trimmed by 8 bases and 8 bases, with 19 bases remaining between them. This CDR3 comprises 14 residues. The CDR3 coding sequence is TGTGCCAGCTCTGCGGGGCCCATCCCCGATGAGCAGTTCTTC. The encoded protein is CASSAGPIPDEQFF.